This passage covers 26 T cell receptor beta chains from one sample sequenced in a study of cytomegalovirus exposure and HLA in healthy donors. 60 Vbeta and 13 Jbeta primers were used in PCR. Libraries were prepared by immunoSEQ multiplex PCR; TCRdb keeps only in-frame clonotypes and omits some of them. The sample has under 300,000 clones; around 66% are singletons. Sequencing was performed on PBMCs. The receptors derive from a female donor in good health and CMV-seronegative.

This clone showed up just once. The rearrangement uses TRBV7-2 and TRBJ2-7, with 10 bases fitting TRBD2. V shed 3 bases, J shed 5 bases, and the junction held 13 bases outside the gene matches. The CDR3 extends over 17 amino acids. Germline V lookup: CDR1 SGHTA, CDR2 FQGNSA. The CDR3 sequence is CASSLAPSGRGDDEQYF. Here the CDR3 DNA reads TGTGCCAGCAGCTTGGCCCCTAGCGGGAGAGGGGACGACGAGCAGTACTTC.

V gene TRBV19 combines with J gene TRBJ2-3, with 7 bases identical to TRBD2. The CDR3 runs 15 residues. Looked up from germline, CDR1 is LNHDA and CDR2 is SQIVND (reference sequence). V shed 3 bases and J 2 bases; nucleotides not matched to a gene: 5. The CDR3: CASSIVSGHTDTQYF. DNA of the CDR3: TGTGCCAGTAGTATCGTTAGCGGGCACACAGATACGCAGTATTTT. The variable domain in full, completed from reference TRBV19 and TRBJ2-3, reads DGGITQSPKYLFRKEGQNVTLSCEQNLNHDAMYWYRQDPGQGLRLIYYSQIVNDFQKGDIAEGYSVSREKKESFPLTVTSAQKNPTAFYLCASSIVSGHTDTQYFGPGTRLTVL.

V gene TRBV6-6 combines with J gene TRBJ2-7; D is undetermined. The germline V gene encodes CDR1 MNHNY and CDR2 SVGAGI (reference sequence). This CDR3 region has 11 residues. The V gene lost 8 bases and the J gene lost 4 bases, with 9 bases spanning the gap. The CDR3 loop is CASATAYEQYF. The CDR3, as DNA: TGTGCCAGCGCTACAGCATACGAGCAGTACTTC.

V gene TRBV15 combines with J gene TRBJ1-1; 7 bases are a match to TRBD1. V lost 1 base, J lost 4 bases, and 3 bases stayed unmatched. There are 14 residues in the CDR3. Germline CDR1 LNHNV, CDR2 YYDKDF (reference sequence). CDR3 nucleotide sequence: TGTGCCACCAGCAGAGGGGGACAGCCCACTGAAGCTTTCTTT. As protein: CATSRGGQPTEAFF.

The V call is TRBV27, the J call TRBJ1-5, with TRBD1 identical over 7 bases. CDR3 length equals 13 residues. V was pared by 5 bases and J by 6 bases, with 4 bases of the junction left unmatched. Per germline, CDR1 MNHEY and CDR2 SMNVEV (reference sequence). Here the CDR3 reads CASSRDRSQPQHF. CDR3 sequence (DNA): TGTGCCAGCAGTCGGGACAGATCTCAGCCCCAGCATTTT.

V is TRBV12-5 and J is TRBJ1-1; D not certain. Germline V gene lookup returns CDR1 LGHNT and CDR2 FRNRAP. This CDR3 spans 13 amino acids. V was shortened by 6 bases and J by 7 bases, with 15 bases between the two germline ends. CDR3 residues: CASGPSGGFEAFF. In DNA, the CDR3 is TGTGCTAGTGGCCCCTCTGGCGGCTTTGAAGCTTTCTTT.

The chain recombines TRBV18 with TRBJ2-1; TRBD1 is a possible D gene (5 bases). The CDR3 consists of 15 residues. V was shortened by 4 bases and J by 6 bases, with 16 bases between the two germline ends. Germline V gives CDR1 KGHSH, CDR2 LQKENI. The CDR3 DNA reads TGTGCCAGCTCACGGAGACAGTCGGAGACCAATGAGCAGTTCTTC. Its translation is CASSRRQSETNEQFF. The variable domain in full, completed from reference TRBV18 and TRBJ2-1, reads NAGVMQNPRHLVRRRGQEARLRCSPMKGHSHVYWYRQLPEEGLKFMVYLQKENIIDESGMPKERFSAEFPKEGPSILRIQQVVRGDSAAYFCASSRRQSETNEQFFGPGTRLTVL.

This clone was seen only a few times. The V and J genes are TRBV27 and TRBJ1-1, with 11 bases lining up with TRBD1. J gave up 4 bases and V 6 bases, and 10 bases lay outside the gene matches. CDR3 length: 16 amino acids. CDR1 is MNHEY, CDR2 SMNVEV, per germline (reference sequence). CDR3: CASRPRTGGLSTEAFF. CDR3 DNA sequence: TGTGCCAGCAGACCGAGGACAGGGGGCCTGAGCACTGAAGCTTTCTTT.

The rearrangement uses TRBV21-1 and TRBJ2-1; TRBD2 is the table's D call and was not checked against the DNA. TRBV21-1 represents a pseudogene. The CDR3 consists of 16 residues. DNA for the CDR3: TGTGCCAGCACCACCGTCAGCTGCGGGAGAGGCAATGAGCAGTTCTTC. The encoded protein is CASTTVSCGRGNEQFF.

The V call is TRBV11-1, the J call TRBJ2-7; 7 bases are a match to TRBD1. The CDR3 is 15 residues long. Germline V gene lookup returns CDR1 SGHAT and CDR2 FQDESV (reference sequence). J was trimmed by 1 base and V by 4 bases; bases with no gene match: 7. This chain's CDR3 is CASSSTSTGSYEQYF. The CDR3 DNA is TGTGCCAGCAGCTCAACCTCGACAGGGTCCTACGAGCAGTACTTC.

V is TRBV10-3 and J is TRBJ2-3; 8 positions agree with TRBD2. CDR3 length equals 15 residues. Germline CDR1 is ENHRY and CDR2 is SYGVKD. J lost 6 bases, V lost 4 bases, and 9 bases had no gene match. The CDR3 region has the DNA TGTGCCATCAGTGCCTCGGGAGGGCTGTGGGATACGCAGTATTTT. Amino acid sequence: CAISASGGLWDTQYF.

This clone occurred a few times. The rearrangement links TRBV5-1 to TRBJ1-5; D may be TRBD1 (6 bases). V lost 0 bases and J 4 bases, leaving 11 bases between the germline ends. The CDR3 consists of 15 residues. Germline lookup yields CDR1 SGHRS and CDR2 YFSETQ. As DNA, the CDR3 is TGCGCCAGCAGCTTGGTCGCAGGGGTAAATCAGCCCCAGCATTTT. As protein: CASSLVAGVNQPQHF.

The CDR3 is CASTRDAYNEQFF. CDR3 coding DNA: TGTGCCAGCACTCGGGATGCCTACAATGAGCAGTTCTTC. The chain carries TRBV2 and TRBJ2-1, with TRBD2 as a possible D gene (5 bases). This CDR3 is built from 13 residues. Germline V gene lookup returns CDR1 SNHLY and CDR2 FYNNEI. The V end lost 7 bases, the J end lost 2 bases, and 9 bases lay between the germline ends.

The chain is built from TRBV6-1 and TRBJ2-1; TRBD1 might be the D (6 bases). V lost 6 bases, J lost 2 bases, and 11 bases lay in between. The length of the CDR3 is 14 residues. Germline assignment: CDR1 MNHNS and CDR2 SASEGT. The CDR3 DNA reads as TGTGCCAGCAGCGACAGGTCCCCCTACAATGAGCAGTTCTTC. This translates into CASSDRSPYNEQFF.

The chain links TRBV2 to TRBJ2-3; 9 nucleotides agree with TRBD1. V lost 4 bases, J lost 4 bases, and 21 bases stayed unmatched. CDR1 and CDR2 from the germline V gene are SNHLY and FYNNEI. This CDR3 spans 20 amino acids. The CDR3 DNA sequence: TGTGCCAGCAGTGGGGGACCCGGGACAGGGAATGGGGGAAGCGCAGATACGCAGTATTTT. The encoded protein is CASSGGPGTGNGGSADTQYF.

The chain recombines TRBV7-6 with TRBJ2-1; TRBD2 aligns across 12 bases. The CDR3 sequence is 16 residues long. V was clipped by 1 base and J by 7 bases; unmatched bases: 5. Germline loops: CDR1 SGHVS, CDR2 FNYEAQ. The CDR3: CASSLELAGGRNEQFF. In DNA, the CDR3 is TGTGCCAGCAGCTTAGAGCTAGCGGGGGGGAGGAATGAGCAGTTCTTC.

A note on this clone: The junction departs from the called germline gene at one end, perhaps through a read error. This chain links TRBV7-9 with TRBJ2-4; D may be TRBD1 (6 bases). This CDR3 has 17 residues. The germline gives CDR1 SEHNR, CDR2 FQNEAQ (reference sequence). The CDR3 DNA follows: TGTTCCAGCAGCTTACCTCAGGGGAGCTTGACAAAAAACATTCAGTACTTC. Translation gives CSSSLPQGSLTKNIQYF.

The count of this clone is one. The V gene is TRBV5-1, the J gene TRBJ2-5; 10 bases align to TRBD2. The trim removed 1 base at V and 5 bases at J, leaving 2 bases unmatched. Germline assignment: CDR1 SGHRS and CDR2 YFSETQ. This CDR3 has 14 amino acids. Here the CDR3 reads CASSLSGLAETQYF. CDR3 bases: TGCGCCAGCAGCTTGTCGGGACTAGCGGAGACCCAGTACTTC. Complete variable domain (other parts from reference TRBV5-1 and TRBJ2-5): KAGVTQTPRYLIKTRGQQVTLSCSPISGHRSVSWYQQTPGQGLQFLFEYFSETQRNKGNFPGRFSGRQFSNSRSEMNVSTLELGDSALYLCASSLSGLAETQYFGPGTRLLVL.

A note on this clone: The same CDR3 arises from other DNA sequences in this sample as well. The chain joins TRBV2 to TRBJ2-3; 9 bases are a match to TRBD2. This CDR3 contains 15 residues. The V and J ends lost 6 bases and 0 bases, in that order; junction bases with no gene match: 4. The germline CDR1 and CDR2 sequences are SNHLY and FYNNEI. The CDR3 sequence: CASRLLAGSTDTQYF. DNA of the CDR3: TGTGCCAGCAGATTACTAGCGGGTAGCACAGATACGCAGTATTTT.

The chain joins TRBV7-3 to TRBJ2-2; D is unresolved. Trimming took 2 bases from V and 3 from J, leaving 7 bases between them. This CDR3 contains 14 residues. CDR1 is SGHTA and CDR2 is FQGTGA in the germline V gene. The CDR3 DNA is TGTGCCAGCAGCTTAGTGGAGTACACCGGGGAGCTGTTTTTT. As protein: CASSLVEYTGELFF.

This clone was detected only once. V is TRBV27 and J is TRBJ2-3; 12 bases agree with TRBD2. Germline loops: CDR1 MNHEY, CDR2 SMNVEV (reference sequence). The CDR3 is made up of 16 amino acids. The junction had 6 bases not matched to a gene; V was cut back by 3 bases and J by 5 bases. The CDR3 coding sequence is TGTGCCAGCAGTTTGACTAGCGGGAGCTGGGTAGATACGCAGTATTTT. Translation gives CASSLTSGSWVDTQYF.

The V and J genes are TRBV2 and TRBJ2-6; D unresolved. The CDR3 is 15 residues long. V lost 5 bases and J lost 3, with 11 bases in between. Germline V lookup: CDR1 SNHLY, CDR2 FYNNEI. The CDR3 here is CASSTDNLGANVLTF. In nucleotides, the CDR3 is TGTGCCAGCAGTACCGACAACCTTGGGGCCAACGTCCTGACTTTC.

This clone was recorded a few times. In DNA form, the CDR3 reads TGTGCCAGTAGTACGCGGACAGGGGGGTCTTACGAGCAGTACTTC. It yields the protein CASSTRTGGSYEQYF. The chain has TRBV19 and TRBJ2-5; 10 nucleotides match TRBD1. The J call may be mistaken, given a closer DNA end match to TRBJ2-7. This CDR3 region has 15 residues. The germline V gene encodes CDR1 LNHDA and CDR2 SQIVND (reference sequence).

The chain links TRBV5-5 to TRBJ1-2, with 8 nucleotides matching TRBD1. The germline V gene encodes CDR1 SGHKS and CDR2 YYEKEE (reference sequence). CDR3 length: 14 residues. The V gene end was trimmed by 3 bases and the J gene end by 3 bases; junction bases not matched to a gene: 4. This CDR3 is CASSYKDRDYGYTF. In DNA, the CDR3 is TGTGCCAGCAGCTATAAGGACAGGGACTATGGCTACACCTTC.

This clone has more than one count but fewer than ten. The junction departs from the called germline gene at one end, perhaps through a read error. Other DNA sequences in this sample translate to the same CDR3. The chain recombines TRBV2 with TRBJ1-6, with D tentatively TRBD1 (5 bases). CDR1 is SNHLY and CDR2 is FYNNEI in the germline V gene. The length of the CDR3 is 15 residues. The CDR3 loop is CASNDQGLNNSPLHF. Written as DNA, the CDR3 is TGTGCCAGCAACGACCAGGGTCTCAATAATTCCCCCCTCCACTTT.

J is TRBJ2-5 and V is TRBV7-9; D may be TRBD1 (6 bases). CDR1 and CDR2 from the germline V gene are SEHNR and FQNEAQ (reference sequence). The CDR3 is 14 residues long. The germline V and J ends were trimmed by 4 bases and 4 bases, with 13 bases remaining between them. CDR3 sequence (DNA): TGTGCCAGCAGCTCCTTGGGGGCGGGAGAGACCCAGTACTTC. The encoded protein is CASSSLGAGETQYF.